These T cell receptor beta chains were read from a single sample in a study of cytotoxic CD8 clonotypes in ibrutinib-treated CLL. Sequencing was performed with immunoSEQ multiplex PCR; in TCRdb, only in-frame clones are kept and a portion is missing. The table shows some 310,000 clones, with roughly 79% occurring only once. The sample was PBMCs, taken before ibrutinib treatment. These receptors were obtained from a human donor with chronic lymphocytic leukemia. CDR3s include the opening cysteine and the closing phenylalanine or tryptophan. A D gene is named only where the DNA matches it firmly. For some rows the clone size is stated as once, few or many, or as a class when expanded; others skip it.

TRBD2	13	TRBJ2-1	TRBV10-3	NA	CAIGSGGDNEQFF	TGTGCCATCGGAAGTGGGGGGGACAATGAGCAGTTCTTC
NA	12	TRBJ2-1	TRBV29-1	NA	CSVPTSINEQFF	TGCAGCGTTCCCACTAGCATCAATGAGCAGTTCTTC
NA	17	TRBJ1-5	TRBV27	few	CASSLSSRGGSYQPQHF	TGTGCCAGCAGTTTAAGTTCGAGAGGTGGCAGTTATCAGCCCCAGCATTTT
NA	17	TRBJ2-2	TRBV9	NA	CASSVGGGVANTGELFF	TGTGCCAGCAGCGTAGGTGGAGGGGTGGCGAACACCGGGGAGCTGTTTTTT
NA	13	TRBJ2-7	TRBV5-1	NA	CASSLQDYYEQYF	TGCGCCAGCAGCTTGCAGGATTACTACGAGCAGTACTTC
TRBD2	13	TRBJ2-7	TRBV25-1	NA	CASRSGTLHEQYF	TGTGCCAGCCGTAGCGGGACCTTGCACGAGCAGTACTTC
NA	14	TRBJ2-1	TRBV7-6	NA	CASSLGGGGNEQFF	TGTGCCAGCAGCTTAGGAGGGGGTGGTAATGAGCAGTTCTTC
NA	13	TRBJ2-5	TRBV6-5	NA	CASSRGVGETQYF	TGTGCCAGCTCGCGAGGGGTAGGGGAGACCCAGTACTTC
TRBD1	14	TRBJ1-2	TRBV7-3	NA	CASSPGQGAWGFFF	TGTGCCAGCAGCCCAGGACAGGGGGCGTGGGGCTTCTTCTTC
NA	13	TRBJ2-7	TRBV19	NA	CASSIRVDYEQYF	TGTGCCAGTAGCATCAGGGTCGACTACGAGCAGTACTTC
NA	16	TRBJ2-1	TRBV6-6	NA	CASIYTPRSSYNEQFF	TGTGCCAGCATCTATACTCCACGGAGCTCCTACAATGAGCAGTTCTTC
NA	15	TRBJ2-3	TRBV30	NA	CAWSEYLQYTDTQYF	TGTGCCTGGAGTGAATACCTACAGTACACAGATACGCAGTATTTT
NA	14	TRBJ1-2	TRBV6-5	few	CASRSGISPSGYTF	TGTGCCAGCAGATCCGGGATCTCTCCCAGTGGCTACACCTTC
NA	13	TRBJ2-5	TRBV7-2	NA	CASSLVGQETQYF	TGTGCCAGCAGCTTAGTCGGCCAAGAGACCCAGTACTTC
NA	15	TRBJ2-1	TRBV27	NA	CASGSGTGPYNEQFF	TGTGCCAGCGGTTCAGGGACGGGGCCCTACAATGAGCAGTTCTTC
NA	13	TRBJ1-2	TRBV7-6	NA	CASSPDRNYGYTF	TGTGCCAGCAGCCCTGACCGAAACTATGGCTACACCTTC
NA	13	TRBJ2-7	TRBV18	NA	CASSPGHSYEQYF	TGTGCCAGCTCACCGGGACACTCTTACGAGCAGTACTTC
NA	17	TRBJ2-2	TRBV4-1	NA	CASSQGVGGVNTGELFF	TGCGCCAGCAGCCAAGGGGTTGGCGGGGTGAACACCGGGGAGCTGTTTTTT
NA	12	TRBJ2-5	TRBV6-5	few	CASRASQETQYF	TGTGCCAGCCGGGCCTCCCAAGAGACCCAGTACTTC
NA	15	TRBJ1-1	TRBV4-1	NA	CASSLGQTLNTEAFF	TGCGCCAGCAGTTTAGGACAGACTCTGAACACTGAAGCTTTCTTT
NA	15	TRBJ2-1	TRBV5-1	once	CASSGGTNSYNEQFF	TGCGCCAGCAGCGGTGGGACGAATTCCTACAATGAGCAGTTCTTC
TRBD2	18	TRBJ2-1	TRBV11-2	NA	CASRKAGGPLSSYNEQFF	TGTGCCAGCAGGAAAGCGGGAGGGCCTCTATCGTCCTACAATGAGCAGTTCTTC
NA	11	TRBJ2-3	TRBV28	NA	CASSMIDTQYF	TGTGCCAGCAGCATGATAGATACGCAGTATTTT